These 28 T cell receptor beta chains came from one sample sequenced in a study of cytomegalovirus exposure and HLA in healthy donors. The PCR had 60 Vbeta and 13 Jbeta primers. The data were produced by immunoSEQ multiplex PCR, yet TCRdb's version contains in-frame clones alone and is incomplete. Of over 100,000 clones detected, 73% appear once; the ten largest clones hold under 10%. Sequences were obtained from PBMCs. The receptors here all came from a middle-aged man in good health and CMV-seronegative.

The chain recombines TRBV6-1 with TRBJ2-7; D gene ambiguous. Per germline, CDR1 MNHNS and CDR2 SASEGT. The CDR3 length is 15 residues. The V end lost 2 bases, the J end lost 0 bases, and 11 bases lay between the germline ends. The CDR3 DNA sequence: TGTGCCAGCAGTGAAATGTCTCGCTACTCCTACGAGCAGTACTTC. Translation: CASSEMSRYSYEQYF.

There are a few counts of this clone. V and J are TRBV4-2 and TRBJ1-2, with D possibly being TRBD1 (5 bases). The V end was cut by 0 bases, the J end by 3 bases, with 14 bases between. Germline lookup yields CDR1 LGHNA and CDR2 YNFKEQ. This CDR3 is 16 amino acids long. CDR3 DNA: TGTGCCAGCAGCCAAGAACATGGCAGGGTGGACTATGGCTACACCTTC. Translated, it gives CASSQEHGRVDYGYTF.

The V gene is TRBV7-3, the J gene TRBJ2-1; possibly TRBD1 for D (5 bases). V was shortened by 5 bases and J by 7 bases, with 18 bases between the two germline ends. The germline V gene has CDR1 SGHTA and CDR2 FQGTGA. The CDR3 is 15 residues long. CDR3 in amino acids: CASSETVRAANEQFF. DNA for the CDR3: TGTGCCAGCAGCGAGACAGTTAGGGCAGCGAATGAGCAGTTCTTC. Together with reference TRBV7-3 and TRBJ2-1, the CDR3 gives the full variable domain: GAGVSQTPSNKVTEKGKYVELRCDPISGHTALYWYRQSLGQGPEFLIYFQGTGAADDSGLPNDRFFAVRPEGSVSTLKIQRTERGDSAVYLCASSETVRAANEQFFGPGTRLTVL.

The rearrangement uses TRBV19 and TRBJ2-3, with D unclear. The germline V gene has CDR1 LNHDA and CDR2 SQIVND (reference sequence). V lost 4 bases to trimming and J lost 2 bases, with 13 bases between them. The CDR3 is 15 amino acids. The CDR3 spells CASSTEPTPTDTQYF. The CDR3 DNA sequence: TGTGCCAGTAGTACAGAGCCGACACCCACAGATACGCAGTATTTT. Combining the CDR3 with reference TRBV19 and TRBJ2-3 gives the whole variable domain DGGITQSPKYLFRKEGQNVTLSCEQNLNHDAMYWYRQDPGQGLRLIYYSQIVNDFQKGDIAEGYSVSREKKESFPLTVTSAQKNPTAFYLCASSTEPTPTDTQYFGPGTRLTVL.

This rearrangement joins TRBV15 to TRBJ1-1; D uncertain. Deletions cut 0 bases from V and 3 bases from J, with 8 bases between. Per the germline V gene, CDR1 is LNHNV and CDR2 is YYDKDF (reference sequence). This CDR3 has 14 amino acids. CDR3 nucleotide sequence: TGTGCCACCAGCAGAGACAGGAAAGACACTGAAGCTTTCTTT. Translation gives CATSRDRKDTEAFF.

The rearrangement links TRBV7-2 to TRBJ1-1; no firm D call. The CDR3 extends over 13 amino acids. CDR1 is SGHTA and CDR2 is FQGNSA in the germline V gene. V was clipped by 5 bases and J by 10 bases, with 17 bases between them. The CDR3: CASSSRATLGAFF. The CDR3 DNA is TGTGCCAGCAGCAGCCGGGCCACACTAGGAGCTTTCTTT.

The rearrangement uses TRBV4-2 and TRBJ2-5; 7 bases fit TRBD2. The germline V gene has CDR1 LGHNA and CDR2 YNFKEQ. J was trimmed by 5 bases and V by 1 base; bases with no gene match: 13. This CDR3 is built from 17 residues. The CDR3: CASSQVEGGRLRETQYF. The CDR3 DNA follows: TGTGCCAGCAGCCAAGTTGAAGGCGGGAGACTACGGGAGACCCAGTACTTC.

A few counts support this clone. The V call is TRBV6-6, the J call TRBJ2-7, with D unresolved. The CDR3 spans 12 residues. Germline lookup yields CDR1 MNHNY and CDR2 SVGAGI (reference sequence). V was trimmed by 4 bases and J by 5 bases, leaving 9 bases between them. CDR3 sequence reads: CASSLERDEQYF. In DNA form, the CDR3 reads TGTGCCAGCAGTTTGGAGCGAGACGAGCAGTACTTC.

The V and J genes are TRBV21-1 and TRBJ2-1; the table's D call TRBD2 went unverified against the DNA. TRBV21-1 is termed a pseudogene. This CDR3 has 14 amino acids. The CDR3 loop reads CASSPGGLGNEQFF. The CDR3 nucleotides read TGTGCCAGCAGCCCCGGGGGGCTAGGGAATGAGCAGTTCTTC.

The V gene is TRBV6-1, the J gene TRBJ2-7; tentatively, D is TRBD1 (6 bases). CDR3 size: 14 residues. Germline assignment: CDR1 MNHNS and CDR2 SASEGT. Between the trimmed V and J ends, which lost 6 bases and 0 bases, there was a span of 12 bases. The CDR3 loop is CASSVAQGSYEQYF. The DNA of the CDR3 is TGTGCCAGCAGCGTAGCACAGGGCTCCTACGAGCAGTACTTC.

This clone was detected a few times. CDR3: CASRGTGGGNRNSPLHF. The CDR3 DNA reads as TGTGCCAGTAGAGGGACAGGGGGCGGGAATCGTAATTCACCCCTCCACTTT. This chain joins TRBV19 and TRBJ1-6; TRBD1 matches 12 bases. Germline CDR1 is LNHDA and CDR2 is SQIVND (reference sequence). Trimming took 6 bases from V and 6 from J; bases not matched to a gene: 9. This CDR3 is built from 17 residues. Together with reference TRBV19 and TRBJ1-6, the CDR3 gives the full variable domain: DGGITQSPKYLFRKEGQNVTLSCEQNLNHDAMYWYRQDPGQGLRLIYYSQIVNDFQKGDIAEGYSVSREKKESFPLTVTSAQKNPTAFYLCASRGTGGGNRNSPLHFGNGTRLTVT.

The chain joins TRBV27 to TRBJ2-3, with D possibly matching TRBD1 (5 bases). Germline lookup yields CDR1 MNHEY and CDR2 SMNVEV (reference sequence). CDR3 length equals 16 residues. With 8 bases removed from V and 1 base from J, the gap between germline ends came to 19 bases. The chain's CDR3 is CASAQRSDSRTDTQYF. CDR3 sequence (DNA): TGTGCCAGCGCCCAAAGGTCCGACAGCCGCACAGATACGCAGTATTTT.

The rearrangement uses TRBV7-3 and TRBJ1-6; a possible D gene is TRBD1 (5 bases). The CDR3 is 15 amino acids. CDR1 is SGHTA, CDR2 FQGTGA, per germline. V dropped 2 bases and J dropped 6 bases, with 11 bases sitting between them. CDR3 sequence reads: CASSLLGTRNSPLHF. The CDR3 nucleotides are TGTGCCAGCAGCTTACTGGGGACTCGTAATTCACCCCTCCACTTT.

This sequence joins TRBV23-1 and TRBJ2-2, with TRBD1 matching 8 bases. TRBV23-1 qualifies as an ORF whose function is uncertain. V lost 11 bases to trimming and J lost 2 bases; unmatched junction nucleotides: 10. The CDR3 contains 15 residues. The CDR3 sequence is CARQGPNLNTGELFF. In DNA, the CDR3 is TGCGCCCGACAGGGGCCGAACCTTAACACCGGGGAGCTGTTTTTT.

This clone has more than one count but fewer than ten. The CDR3 region is CASSPRGLRHNYGYTF. The CDR3 DNA follows: TGTGCCAGTAGTCCAAGGGGCCTAAGGCATAACTATGGCTACACCTTC. The rearrangement links TRBV19 to TRBJ1-2; TRBD1 might be the D (5 bases). The V end was cut by 5 bases, the J end by 1 base, with 17 bases between. This CDR3 is built from 16 residues. The germline V gene has CDR1 LNHDA and CDR2 SQIVND (reference sequence). Full variable domain (missing parts from reference TRBV19 and TRBJ1-2): DGGITQSPKYLFRKEGQNVTLSCEQNLNHDAMYWYRQDPGQGLRLIYYSQIVNDFQKGDIAEGYSVSREKKESFPLTVTSAQKNPTAFYLCASSPRGLRHNYGYTFGSGTRLTVV.

In its sample, this clone was seen a few times. The chain couples TRBV4-3 to TRBJ1-5; D remains ambiguous. Germline V gene lookup returns CDR1 LGHNA and CDR2 YSLEER. Trimming removed 0 bases from V and 3 bases from J, with 15 bases in between. The CDR3 has 17 residues. The CDR3 spells CASSQDIGGSYNQPQHF. In nucleotides, the CDR3 is TGCGCCAGCAGCCAAGATATCGGCGGGTCCTACAATCAGCCCCAGCATTTT.

The chain uses TRBV5-1 and TRBJ1-1, with a tentative D call TRBD1 (5 bases). Trimming removed 4 bases at V and 0 bases at J, with 19 bases between. CDR3 size: 17 residues. CDR1 SGHRS and CDR2 YFSETQ come from the germline V gene. CDR3 protein: CASSPAGGGGMNTEAFF. In DNA, the CDR3 is TGCGCCAGCAGCCCCGCCGGGGGGGGTGGGATGAACACTGAAGCTTTCTTT.

This clone was observed a handful of times. The CDR3 coding sequence is TGTGCCAGCAGCCTCACACCCGGGACAGGGAATCAGCCCCAGCATTTT. It codes for CASSLTPGTGNQPQHF. The chain has TRBV7-2 and TRBJ1-5; 9 nucleotides match TRBD1. The CDR3 extends over 16 amino acids. Germline V lookup: CDR1 SGHTA, CDR2 FQGNSA. J was trimmed by 4 bases and V by 5 bases; bases with no gene match: 9.

The V call is TRBV5-4, the J call TRBJ2-7, with D maybe TRBD2 (6 bases). Trimming removed 1 base at V and 6 bases at J, with 14 bases between. Germline V CDR1 and CDR2: SGHNT, YYREEE (reference sequence). CDR3 length: 14 amino acids. The CDR3 protein is CASSLSGPFVEQYF. The DNA for the CDR3 is TGTGCCAGCAGCTTGAGCGGGCCTTTCGTCGAGCAGTACTTC.

This clone occurred once. This chain joins TRBV5-4 and TRBJ1-2, with D perhaps matching TRBD1 (6 bases). The germline CDR1 and CDR2 sequences are SGHNT and YYREEE (reference sequence). The CDR3 totals 15 residues. V lost 4 bases to trimming and J lost 0 bases, with 13 bases between them. The chain's CDR3 is CASSPKGQTNYGYTF. CDR3 in DNA: TGTGCCAGCAGCCCGAAGGGACAAACTAACTATGGCTACACCTTC.

The V gene is TRBV27, the J gene TRBJ1-6, with 9 bases fitting TRBD1. CDR3 length: 18 residues. Germline V gene sequence: CDR1 MNHEY, CDR2 SMNVEV (reference sequence). V dropped 6 bases and J dropped 6; count of bases not matched to a gene: 15. In nucleotides, the CDR3 is TGTGCCAGCAGACCGGGACAGGGAGAAATCGCAGGTAATTCACCCCTCCACTTT. This gives the protein CASRPGQGEIAGNSPLHF.

The CDR3 sequence is CASSPVRDSGNTIYF. Written as DNA, the CDR3 is TGTGCCAGCTCACCTGTAAGAGACTCTGGAAACACCATATATTTT. The J gene is TRBJ1-3, the V gene TRBV18; D remains unclear. The germline V gene encodes CDR1 KGHSH and CDR2 LQKENI. Trimming shortened V by 3 bases and J by 0 bases, and 9 bases separated the two germline ends. The CDR3 contains 15 residues.

The V call is TRBV4-2, the J call TRBJ2-3, with TRBD2 identical over 9 bases. Germline V gene lookup returns CDR1 LGHNA and CDR2 YNFKEQ. V was clipped by 4 bases and J by 5 bases; unmatched bases: 16. CDR3 length equals 18 residues. The CDR3 protein is CASSRTGDSGGWGDTQYF. DNA for the CDR3: TGTGCCAGCAGCCGCACTGGTGATAGCGGGGGCTGGGGAGATACGCAGTATTTT.

The chain joins TRBV7-6 to TRBJ1-4; D is uncertain. Germline values: CDR1 SGHVS, CDR2 FNYEAQ. The CDR3 extends over 16 amino acids. Trimming cost V 1 base and J 5 bases, with 14 bases left between them. The CDR3 coding sequence is TGTGCCAGCAGCTTAGGGAGTCCGCCAAGAAATGAAAAACTGTTTTTT. Translated: CASSLGSPPRNEKLFF.

The chain uses TRBV5-1 and TRBJ2-7; 7 bases are a match to TRBD2. CDR3 length equals 15 residues. Unmatched junction bases numbered 10, after V lost 1 base and J lost 6 bases. CDR1 is SGHRS, CDR2 YFSETQ, per germline. The CDR3 DNA follows: TGCGCCAGCAGCTTGCAAGGACTAGGCCCCAGCGAGCAGTACTTC. It encodes CASSLQGLGPSEQYF.

The chain joins TRBV7-5 to TRBJ2-7; TRBD2 is the table's D call, not checked against the DNA. TRBV7-5 is shown as a pseudogene. The CDR3 loop spans 16 amino acids. Here the CDR3 DNA reads TGTGCCAGAAGCTTTGAAGCGGGGGCGAGAAGCTACGAGCAGTACTTC. Encoded protein: CARSFEAGARSYEQYF.

In this sample, this clone turned up once. This chain uses TRBV29-1 with TRBJ2-5, with D maybe TRBD1 (5 bases). Germline CDR1 is SQVTM and CDR2 is ANQGSEA. V lost 4 bases, J lost 2 bases, and 11 bases lay in between. The CDR3 contains 13 residues. The CDR3 spells CSVVGQGQETQYF. CDR3 bases: TGCAGCGTTGTCGGGCAGGGACAAGAGACCCAGTACTTC.

V is TRBV6-1 and J is TRBJ2-7; D perhaps matches TRBD2 (6 bases). In germline, CDR1 is MNHNS, CDR2 SASEGT. The CDR3 runs to 13 residues. The V end was cut by 4 bases, the J end by 11 bases, with 18 bases between. The CDR3 DNA reads TGTGCCAGCAGTGGAAAGACCGGGGGAGGCAAGTACTTC. Translating gives CASSGKTGGGKYF.